The entry that follows covers one TCR beta chain sequence. Germline V CDR1 and CDR2: SQVTM, ANQGSEA. The V end lost 6 bases, the J end lost 1 base, and 15 bases lay between the germline ends. This CDR3 is built from 14 residues. The data are from a study of T cells in Graves' hyperthyroidism and ophthalmopathy. Stability of Graves' hyperthyroidism was defined as absent ophthalmopathy progression within 18 months. Hyperthyroidism had been newly diagnosed in patients aged 18 to 65, and its duration was under 2 months. RNA transcripts provided the source from which TCR beta CDR3 regions were amplified. The HTBI primer set served for first-round RT-PCR of the TCR CDR3. TCRdb called the multiplex PCR reads again in MiXCR, with one record for every CDR3 protein. The sample holds approximately 590,000 distinct CDR3 sequences, about 45% seen once.

The sequence was obtained from a woman aged 18-29 years with Graves' hyperthyroidism. The V call is TRBV29-1, the J call TRBJ1-1; no definite D call. The sample consisted of peripheral blood or thyroid tissue (not recorded which). The DNA for the CDR3 is TGCAGCGTCGCCCCGGGAGGAGGGAACACTGAAGCTTTCTTT. It yields the protein CSVAPGGGNTEAFF.